This TCR beta chain was found in a study of graft-versus-host responses after intestinal transplantation. About the research overall: Recipients across the board were started on anti-thymocyte globulin induction, then kept on tacrolimus and steroids for roughly 3 years. Study results and caveats: Allograft graft-versus-host to host-versus-graft clonal ratios ran high in patients with graft-donor T cell macrochimerism. Marrow from the recipient contained GvH clones, some of which had appeared first in ileum or blood. Peak circulating GvH clone levels tracked with early post-transplant HvG declines.

Germline V gene sequence: CDR1 GTSNPN, CDR2 SVGIG (reference sequence). The length of the CDR3 is 16 residues. As to this clone: Its antigen is undetermined. One end of the junction is discordant with germline, which a read error may explain.

Sequencing was performed with immunoSEQ multiplex PCR; in TCRdb, only in-frame clones are kept and a portion is missing. Of about 88,000 clones in the sample, roughly 90% were seen once. The sequenced sample was unstimulated CD4+ T cells sorted from spleen or lymph node cells, obtained before transplant. The V and J genes are TRBV30 and TRBJ2-1; 13 bases match TRBD2. The source is a human donor who was the organ donor for an intestinal transplant. CDR3 sequence (DNA): TGTGCCTGGAGTGTACGGGGGACTAGCGGGACTAATGGGCAGTTCTTC. Translation: CAWSVRGTSGTNGQFF.